This entry concerns a single T cell receptor (beta chain). Its antigen is not known. Every donor contributed around 10 milliliters of peripheral blood by blood draw. The total RNA that was extracted per sample amounted to at least 5 micrograms. A second about 7 to 12 cycle PCR used barcoded and J-beta primers. TCRdb itself ran the 5' RACE reads through MiXCR, one entry per CDR3 protein. The profile shows about 730,000 distinct CDR3 sequences, roughly 47% of them singletons. The data originate from a study of blood T cells in healthy people across ages. Study results and limitations: Diversity of TCR beta per million T cells declined in a roughly linear way with age.

V was shortened by 3 bases and J by 1 base, with 15 bases between the two germline ends. In germline, CDR1 is SQVTM, CDR2 ANQGSEA. The length of the CDR3 is 15 residues. The sample taken for sequencing was blood. The chain recombines TRBV29-1 with TRBJ1-2; D remains unclear. The receptor was derived from a woman aged 55 to 70 in good health. For the CDR3, the DNA is TGCAGCGTTGAGGATTATATACAGAATAACTATGGCTACACCTTC. Its protein product is CSVEDYIQNNYGYTF.